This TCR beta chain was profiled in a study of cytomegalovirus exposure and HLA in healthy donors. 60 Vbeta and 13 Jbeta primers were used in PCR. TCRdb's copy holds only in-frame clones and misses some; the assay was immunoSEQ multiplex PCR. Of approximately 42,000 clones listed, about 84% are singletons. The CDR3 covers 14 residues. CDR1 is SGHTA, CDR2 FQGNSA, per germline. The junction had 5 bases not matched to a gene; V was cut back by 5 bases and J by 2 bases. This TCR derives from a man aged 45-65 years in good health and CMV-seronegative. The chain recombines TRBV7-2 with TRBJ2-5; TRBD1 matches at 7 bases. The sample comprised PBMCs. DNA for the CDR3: TGTGCCAGCAGCCAGGGGACAGAGCAAGAGACCCAGTACTTC. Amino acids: CASSQGTEQETQYF. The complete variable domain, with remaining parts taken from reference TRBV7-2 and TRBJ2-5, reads GAGVSQSPSNKVTEKGKDVELRCDPISGHTALYWYRQSLGQGLEFLIYFQGNSAPDKSGLPSDRFSAERTGGSVSTLTIQRTQQEDSAVYLCASSQGTEQETQYFGPGTRLLVL.